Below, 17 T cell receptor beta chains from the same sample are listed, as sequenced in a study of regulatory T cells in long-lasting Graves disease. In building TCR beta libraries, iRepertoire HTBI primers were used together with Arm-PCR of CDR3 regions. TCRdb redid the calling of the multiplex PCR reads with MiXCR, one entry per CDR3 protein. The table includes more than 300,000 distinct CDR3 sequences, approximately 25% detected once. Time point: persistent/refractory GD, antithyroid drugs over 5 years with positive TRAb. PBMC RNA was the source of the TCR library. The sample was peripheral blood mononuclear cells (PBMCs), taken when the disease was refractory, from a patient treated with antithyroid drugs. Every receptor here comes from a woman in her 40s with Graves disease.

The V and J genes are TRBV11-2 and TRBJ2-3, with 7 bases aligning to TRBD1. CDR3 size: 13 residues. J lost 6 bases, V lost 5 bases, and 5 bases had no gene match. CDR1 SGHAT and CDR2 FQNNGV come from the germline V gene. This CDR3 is CASSGTGVDTQYF. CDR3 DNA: TGTGCCAGCAGCGGAACAGGGGTTGATACGCAGTATTTT.

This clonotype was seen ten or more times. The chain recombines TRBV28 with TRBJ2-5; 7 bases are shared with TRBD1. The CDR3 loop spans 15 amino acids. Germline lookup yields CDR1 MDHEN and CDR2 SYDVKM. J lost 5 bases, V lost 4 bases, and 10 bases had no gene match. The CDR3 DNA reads TGTGCCAGCAGTTCCCTGACAGGGATCGGGGAGACCCAGTACTTC. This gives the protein CASSSLTGIGETQYF.

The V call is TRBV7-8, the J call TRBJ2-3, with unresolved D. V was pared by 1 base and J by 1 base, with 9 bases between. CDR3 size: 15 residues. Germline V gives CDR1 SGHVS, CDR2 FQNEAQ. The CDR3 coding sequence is TGTGCCAGCAGCTTAGGTGGCGTACGCACAGATACGCAGTATTTT. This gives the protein CASSLGGVRTDTQYF.

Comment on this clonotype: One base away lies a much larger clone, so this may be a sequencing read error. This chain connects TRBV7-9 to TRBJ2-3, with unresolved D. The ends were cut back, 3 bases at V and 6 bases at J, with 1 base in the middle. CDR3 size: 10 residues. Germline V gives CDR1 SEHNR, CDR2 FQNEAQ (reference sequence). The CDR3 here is CASSFDTQYF. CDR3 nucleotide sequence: TGTGCCAGCAGCTTCGATACGCAGTATTTT. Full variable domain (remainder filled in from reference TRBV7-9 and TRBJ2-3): DTGVSQNPRHKITKRGQNVTFRCDPISEHNRLYWYRQTLGQGPEFLTYFQNEAQLEKSRLLSDRFSAERPKGSFSTLEIQRTEQGDSAMYLCASSFDTQYFGPGTRLTVL.

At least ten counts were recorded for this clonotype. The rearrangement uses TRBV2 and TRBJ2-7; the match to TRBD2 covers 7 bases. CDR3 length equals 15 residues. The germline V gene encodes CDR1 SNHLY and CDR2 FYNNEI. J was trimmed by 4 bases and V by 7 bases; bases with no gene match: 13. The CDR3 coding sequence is TGTGCCAGCATAGAAGAGGGAGGGCCTTTGTACGAGCAGTACTTC. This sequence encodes CASIEEGGPLYEQYF.

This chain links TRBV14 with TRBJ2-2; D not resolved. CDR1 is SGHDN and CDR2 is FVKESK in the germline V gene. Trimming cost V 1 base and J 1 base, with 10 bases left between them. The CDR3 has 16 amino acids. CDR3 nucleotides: TGTGCCAGCAGCCAAGTGGGAACAAAGAACACCGGGGAGCTGTTTTTT. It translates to CASSQVGTKNTGELFF.

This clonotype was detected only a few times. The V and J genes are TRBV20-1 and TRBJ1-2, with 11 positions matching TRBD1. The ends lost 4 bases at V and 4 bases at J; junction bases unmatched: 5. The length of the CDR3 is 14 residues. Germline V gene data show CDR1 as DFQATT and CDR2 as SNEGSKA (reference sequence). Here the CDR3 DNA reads TGCAGTGCTAAGATGGGACAGGGGGGCTATGGCTACACCTTC. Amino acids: CSAKMGQGGYGYTF.

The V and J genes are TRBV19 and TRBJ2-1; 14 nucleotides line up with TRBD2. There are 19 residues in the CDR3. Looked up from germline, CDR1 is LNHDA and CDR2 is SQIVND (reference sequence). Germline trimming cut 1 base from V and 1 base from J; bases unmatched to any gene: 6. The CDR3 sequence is CASSIVGLAGGGSYNEQFF. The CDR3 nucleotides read TGTGCCAGTAGTATAGTCGGACTAGCGGGAGGAGGATCCTACAATGAGCAGTTCTTC.

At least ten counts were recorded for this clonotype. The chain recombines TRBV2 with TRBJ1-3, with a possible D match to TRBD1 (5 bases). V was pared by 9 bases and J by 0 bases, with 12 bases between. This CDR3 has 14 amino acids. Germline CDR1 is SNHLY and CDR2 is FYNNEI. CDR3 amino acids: CASGDGGSGNTIYF. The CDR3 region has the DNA TGTGCCAGTGGGGACGGGGGCTCTGGAAACACCATATATTTT.

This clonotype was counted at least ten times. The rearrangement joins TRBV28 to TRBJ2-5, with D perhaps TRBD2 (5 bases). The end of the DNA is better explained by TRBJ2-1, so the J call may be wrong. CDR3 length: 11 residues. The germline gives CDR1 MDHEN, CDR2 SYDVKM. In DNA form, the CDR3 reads TGTGCCAGCTCCGAGGGATATGAGCAGTTCTTC. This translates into CASSEGYEQFF.

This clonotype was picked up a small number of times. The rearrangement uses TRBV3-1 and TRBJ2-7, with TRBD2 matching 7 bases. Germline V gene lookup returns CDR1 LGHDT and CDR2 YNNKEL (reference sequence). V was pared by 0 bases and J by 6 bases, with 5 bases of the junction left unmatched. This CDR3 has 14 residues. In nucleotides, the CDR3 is TGTGCCAGCAGCCAAGAGGCTAGCGGCGGCGAGCAGTACTTC. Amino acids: CASSQEASGGEQYF.

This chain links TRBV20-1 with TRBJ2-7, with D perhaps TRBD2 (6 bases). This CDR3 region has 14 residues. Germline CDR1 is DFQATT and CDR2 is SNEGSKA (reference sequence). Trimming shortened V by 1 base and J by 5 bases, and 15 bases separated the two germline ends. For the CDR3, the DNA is TGCAGTGCTAGAGGTCCCGGGACTCGGGACGAGCAGTACTTC. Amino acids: CSARGPGTRDEQYF.

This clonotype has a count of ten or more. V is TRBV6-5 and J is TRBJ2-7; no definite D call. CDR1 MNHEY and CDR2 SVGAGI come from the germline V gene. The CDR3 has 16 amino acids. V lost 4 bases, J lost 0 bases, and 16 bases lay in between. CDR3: CASSSLSAQSSYEQYF. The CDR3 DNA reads TGTGCCAGCAGTTCCCTCTCCGCGCAGAGCTCCTACGAGCAGTACTTC.

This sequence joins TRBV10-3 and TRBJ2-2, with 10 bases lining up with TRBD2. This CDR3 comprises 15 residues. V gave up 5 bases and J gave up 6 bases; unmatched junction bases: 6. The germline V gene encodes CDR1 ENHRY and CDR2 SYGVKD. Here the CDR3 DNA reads TGTGCCATCAGTCCTAGCGGGAGTAGGGCCGGGGAGCTGTTTTTT. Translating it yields CAISPSGSRAGELFF.

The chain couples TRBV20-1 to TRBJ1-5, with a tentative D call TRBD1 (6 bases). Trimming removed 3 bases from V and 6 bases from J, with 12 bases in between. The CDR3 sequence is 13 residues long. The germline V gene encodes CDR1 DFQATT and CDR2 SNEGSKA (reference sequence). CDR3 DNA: TGCAGTGCTAGTTCAGGGGTCGGTCAGCCCCAGCATTTT. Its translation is CSASSGVGQPQHF.

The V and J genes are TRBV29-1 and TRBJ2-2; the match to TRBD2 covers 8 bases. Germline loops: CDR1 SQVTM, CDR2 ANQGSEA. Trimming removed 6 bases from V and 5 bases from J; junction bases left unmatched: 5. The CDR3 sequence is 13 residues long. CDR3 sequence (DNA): TGCAGCGTGCGGGGGGCAGGAACCGGGGAGCTGTTTTTT. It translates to CSVRGAGTGELFF.

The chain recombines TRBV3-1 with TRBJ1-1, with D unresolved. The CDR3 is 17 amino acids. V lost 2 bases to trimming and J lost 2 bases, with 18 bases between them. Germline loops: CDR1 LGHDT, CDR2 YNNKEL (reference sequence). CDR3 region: CASSQPRGSGKNTEAFF. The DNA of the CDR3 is TGTGCCAGCAGCCAACCCCGTGGCAGCGGGAAAAACACTGAAGCTTTCTTT.